Presented here are 19 T cell receptor beta chains from one specimen sequenced in a study of OX40 agonist ivuxolimab in advanced cancers. Measured with immunoSEQ multiplex PCR; TCRdb has only the in-frame clones, and not every one. The data show tens of thousands of clones, with 91% seen just once and 11% to 15% held by the top ten. The specimen comprised CD4+ or CD8+ T cells sorted from blood, sampled in a trial of the OX40 agonist ivuxolimab. These receptors were collected from an adult with an advanced solid tumor such as melanoma, head and neck, liver or kidney cancer.

The chain couples TRBV18 to TRBJ2-7; D perhaps matches TRBD1 (6 bases). This CDR3 contains 16 residues. V was clipped by 2 bases and J by 3 bases, with 17 bases between them. Germline assignment: CDR1 KGHSH and CDR2 LQKENI. CDR3 loop: CASSPWVAGGGYEQYF. Written as DNA, the CDR3 is TGTGCCAGCTCACCATGGGTGGCTGGGGGCGGCTACGAGCAGTACTTC. Drawing the rest from reference TRBV18 and TRBJ2-7, the complete variable domain is NAGVMQNPRHLVRRRGQEARLRCSPMKGHSHVYWYRQLPEEGLKFMVYLQKENIIDESGMPKERFSAEFPKEGPSILRIQQVVRGDSAAYFCASSPWVAGGGYEQYFGPGTRLTVT.

The chain employs TRBV6-6 and TRBJ2-7; possible D gene TRBD1, 5 bases. Trimming shortened V by 6 bases and J by 0 bases, and 12 bases separated the two germline ends. Per the germline V gene, CDR1 is MNHNY and CDR2 is SVGAGI (reference sequence). This CDR3 is 14 amino acids long. The CDR3, as DNA: TGTGCCAGCAGAACGGACACCTACTCCTACGAGCAGTACTTC. Residues: CASRTDTYSYEQYF.

The chain combines TRBV7-2 with TRBJ2-7; no clear D. The V end was cut by 0 bases, the J end by 0 bases, with 6 bases between. The CDR3 is 14 residues long. Germline-derived CDR1 and CDR2 are SGHTA and FQGNSA. The CDR3 DNA sequence: TGTGCCAGCAGCTTAGCGGGCAGCTCCTACGAGCAGTACTTC. Translating gives CASSLAGSSYEQYF.

The chain recombines TRBV27 with TRBJ1-6; D remains ambiguous. Germline CDR1 MNHEY, CDR2 SMNVEV (reference sequence). The CDR3 covers 18 residues. V lost 0 bases, J lost 0 bases, and 12 bases lay in between. CDR3 residues: CASSLSVGGSSYNSPLHF. Written as DNA, the CDR3 is TGTGCCAGCAGTTTATCGGTGGGAGGAAGCTCCTATAATTCACCCCTCCACTTT.

This chain connects TRBV7-2 to TRBJ2-5; D gene ambiguous. This CDR3 is 13 amino acids long. Germline CDR1 is SGHTA and CDR2 is FQGNSA. Trimming pared 5 bases from V and 1 base from J, leaving 8 bases between. CDR3 amino acids: CASSRDTQETQYF. As DNA, the CDR3 is TGTGCCAGCAGCCGCGACACCCAAGAGACCCAGTACTTC.

The chain links TRBV18 to TRBJ2-5; TRBD1 matches at 8 bases. The V and J ends lost 5 bases and 4 bases, in that order; junction bases with no gene match: 12. The germline CDR1 and CDR2 sequences are KGHSH and LQKENI. The CDR3 is 16 amino acids. The CDR3 region is CASSSDRGSSRETQYF. Written as DNA, the CDR3 is TGTGCCAGCTCAAGCGACAGGGGATCATCGCGAGAGACCCAGTACTTC.

The J gene is TRBJ2-5, the V gene TRBV5-4, with no clear D. Germline lookup yields CDR1 SGHNT and CDR2 YYREEE (reference sequence). The CDR3 contains 14 residues. The V end was cut by 1 base, the J end by 5 bases, with 12 bases between. CDR3 sequence (DNA): TGTGCCAGCAGCTTGAGGACGGAAGGGGAGACCCAGTACTTC. As protein: CASSLRTEGETQYF.

This clone was seen once. The CDR3 loop is CASSSRLAGSQETQYF. The CDR3 DNA is TGTGCCAGCAGCTCTCGACTAGCGGGCTCCCAAGAGACCCAGTACTTC. This rearrangement joins TRBV5-6 to TRBJ2-5, with 10 bases that match TRBD2. J gave up 1 base and V 3 bases, and 6 bases lay outside the gene matches. Germline V gene sequence: CDR1 SGHDT, CDR2 YYEEEE. The CDR3 is 16 amino acids. The whole variable domain, remainder taken from reference TRBV5-6 and TRBJ2-5, is DAGVTQSPTHLIKTRGQQVTLRCSPKSGHDTVSWYQQALGQGPQFIFQYYEEEERQRGNFPDRFSGHQFPNYSSELNVNALLLGDSALYLCASSSRLAGSQETQYFGPGTRLLVL.

This chain links TRBV11-2 with TRBJ2-7, with D perhaps matching TRBD2 (5 bases). Germline CDR1 and CDR2: SGHAT and FQNNGV. The length of the CDR3 is 14 residues. V lost 1 base to trimming and J lost 2 bases, with 9 bases between them. The CDR3 sequence: CASSLAPGTYEQYF. Written as DNA, the CDR3 is TGTGCCAGCAGCTTAGCCCCGGGGACCTACGAGCAGTACTTC.

The chain is built from TRBV7-9 and TRBJ2-7; perhaps TRBD2 as D (5 bases). Per the germline V gene, CDR1 is SEHNR and CDR2 is FQNEAQ (reference sequence). CDR3 length: 12 residues. The germline V and J ends were trimmed by 5 bases and 6 bases, with 11 bases remaining between them. The CDR3, as DNA: TGTGCCAGCAGCCCCGAGGGTCTCGAGCAGTACTTC. It specifies CASSPEGLEQYF.

The V call is TRBV7-3, the J call TRBJ2-3; the D gene could be TRBD1 or TRBD2 (5 bases each). CDR3 length: 15 amino acids. From germline, CDR1 is SGHTA and CDR2 FQGTGA. Trimming pared 5 bases from V and 1 base from J, leaving 13 bases between. The CDR3 region is CASSPTGRRTDTQYF. CDR3 sequence (DNA): TGTGCCAGCAGCCCCACGGGGCGGCGCACAGATACGCAGTATTTT.

This clone appeared a single time. The chain joins TRBV28 to TRBJ1-4; a weak D match, TRBD1 (5 bases). V was pared by 11 bases and J by 3 bases, with 16 bases between. The germline CDR1 and CDR2 sequences are MDHEN and SYDVKM. The CDR3 contains 14 residues. The CDR3 nucleotides are TGTGCCGTCAAAGACAGTTCTCCTAATGAAAAACTGTTTTTT. Its protein product is CAVKDSSPNEKLFF.

The chain couples TRBV7-2 to TRBJ2-3; weak D call: TRBD1 (6 bases). Germline CDR1 SGHTA, CDR2 FQGNSA. This CDR3 has 14 residues. V was shortened by 3 bases and J by 2 bases, with 9 bases between the two germline ends. This chain's CDR3 is CASSFDRYTDTQYF. In nucleotides, the CDR3 is TGTGCCAGCAGCTTCGACAGGTACACAGATACGCAGTATTTT.

V gene TRBV5-5 combines with J gene TRBJ1-2; 9 bases line up with TRBD1. This CDR3 has 15 residues. V lost 3 bases, J lost 2 bases, and 5 bases stayed unmatched. CDR1 is SGHKS and CDR2 is YYEKEE in the germline V gene (reference sequence). The CDR3 DNA reads as TGTGCCAGCAGCTGGCAGGACAGGGGCAACTATGGCTACACCTTC. Translating it yields CASSWQDRGNYGYTF.

The gene calls are TRBV7-9 and TRBJ1-4, with D possibly matching TRBD1 (6 bases). This CDR3 is built from 15 residues. The ends were cut back, 4 bases at V and 8 bases at J, with 17 bases in the middle. Germline CDR1 reads SEHNR; CDR2 reads FQNEAQ (reference sequence). The CDR3 coding sequence is TGTGCCAGCAGCTCAACAGGGTACTTTGGCGAAAAACTGTTTTTT. Translation: CASSSTGYFGEKLFF.

This clone was counted a single time. The genes are TRBV4-3 and TRBJ2-2; D not certain. Germline V CDR1 and CDR2: LGHNA, YSLEER. V lost 0 bases to trimming and J lost 3 bases, with 8 bases between them. The CDR3 runs 15 residues. The CDR3 is CASSQEFGYTGELFF. In DNA form, the CDR3 reads TGCGCCAGCAGCCAAGAGTTTGGCTACACCGGGGAGCTGTTTTTT.

The J gene is TRBJ2-2, the V gene TRBV14; D is perhaps TRBD2 (6 bases). The germline V gene encodes CDR1 SGHDN and CDR2 FVKESK. Trimming left V 1 base short and J 4 bases short, with 10 bases between. The CDR3 contains 15 residues. In nucleotides, the CDR3 is TGTGCCAGCAGCCAAGGATCGGGGGTCACCGGGGAGCTGTTTTTT. This encodes CASSQGSGVTGELFF.

The chain employs TRBV28 and TRBJ2-7; D is undetermined. The CDR3 consists of 13 residues. The V gene's germline CDR1 is MDHEN and CDR2 SYDVKM. Trimming removed 7 bases from V and 2 bases from J, with 12 bases in between. The CDR3 is CASTPGGPYEQYF. The DNA for the CDR3 is TGTGCCAGCACTCCCGGCGGTCCCTACGAGCAGTACTTC. The full variable domain, its missing parts supplied by reference TRBV28 and TRBJ2-7, is DVKVTQSSRYLVKRTGEKVFLECVQDMDHENMFWYRQDPGLGLRLIYFSYDVKMKEKGDIPEGYSVSREKKERFSLILESASTNQTSMYLCASTPGGPYEQYFGPGTRLTVT.

V is TRBV19 and J is TRBJ2-3; D not resolved. CDR1 is LNHDA, CDR2 SQIVND, per germline (reference sequence). The V end lost 7 bases, the J end lost 2 bases, and 10 bases lay between the germline ends. CDR3 length: 13 residues. CDR3 sequence (DNA): TGTGCCAGTACAGGTCAGAACACAGATACGCAGTATTTT. This codes for CASTGQNTDTQYF. Based on the CDR3 plus reference TRBV19 and TRBJ2-3, the full variable domain is DGGITQSPKYLFRKEGQNVTLSCEQNLNHDAMYWYRQDPGQGLRLIYYSQIVNDFQKGDIAEGYSVSREKKESFPLTVTSAQKNPTAFYLCASTGQNTDTQYFGPGTRLTVL.